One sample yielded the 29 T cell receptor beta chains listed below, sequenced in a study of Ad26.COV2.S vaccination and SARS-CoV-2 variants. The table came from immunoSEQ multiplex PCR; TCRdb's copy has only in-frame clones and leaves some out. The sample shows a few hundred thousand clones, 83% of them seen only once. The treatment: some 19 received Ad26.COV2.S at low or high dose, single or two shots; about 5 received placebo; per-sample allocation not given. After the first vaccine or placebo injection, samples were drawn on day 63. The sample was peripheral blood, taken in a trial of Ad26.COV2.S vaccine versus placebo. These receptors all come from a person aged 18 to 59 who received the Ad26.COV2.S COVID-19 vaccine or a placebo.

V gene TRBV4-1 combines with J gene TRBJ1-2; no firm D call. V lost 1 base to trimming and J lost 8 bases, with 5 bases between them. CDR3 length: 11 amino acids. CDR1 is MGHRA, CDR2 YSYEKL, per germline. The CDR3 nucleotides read TGCGCCAGCAGCCAAGGTCAAGGCTACACCTTC. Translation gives CASSQGQGYTF.

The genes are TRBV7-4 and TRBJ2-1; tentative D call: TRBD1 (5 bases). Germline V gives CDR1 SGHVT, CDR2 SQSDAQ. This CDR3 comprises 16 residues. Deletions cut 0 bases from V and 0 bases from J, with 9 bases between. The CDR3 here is CASSLAGQHSYNEQFF. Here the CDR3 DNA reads TGTGCCAGCAGCTTAGCGGGGCAACACTCCTACAATGAGCAGTTCTTC.

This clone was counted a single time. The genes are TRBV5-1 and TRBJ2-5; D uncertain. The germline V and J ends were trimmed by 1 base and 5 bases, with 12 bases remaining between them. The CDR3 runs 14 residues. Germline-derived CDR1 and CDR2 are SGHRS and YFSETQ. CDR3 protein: CASSLKGLWETQYF. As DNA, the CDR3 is TGCGCCAGCAGCTTGAAAGGGCTCTGGGAGACCCAGTACTTC.

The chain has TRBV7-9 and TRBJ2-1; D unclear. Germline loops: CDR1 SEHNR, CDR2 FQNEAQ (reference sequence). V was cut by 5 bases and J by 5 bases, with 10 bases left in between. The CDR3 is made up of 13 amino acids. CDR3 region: CASSPLTNNEQFF. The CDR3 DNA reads TGTGCCAGCAGCCCACTAACTAACAATGAGCAGTTCTTC.

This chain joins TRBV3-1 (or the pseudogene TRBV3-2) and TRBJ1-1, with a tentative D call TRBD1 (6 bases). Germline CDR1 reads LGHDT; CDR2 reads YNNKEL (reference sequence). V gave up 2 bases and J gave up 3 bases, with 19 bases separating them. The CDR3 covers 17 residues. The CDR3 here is CASSQKKGGDIYTEAFF. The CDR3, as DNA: TGTGCCAGCAGCCAAAAAAAGGGCGGGGACATTTACACTGAAGCTTTCTTT.

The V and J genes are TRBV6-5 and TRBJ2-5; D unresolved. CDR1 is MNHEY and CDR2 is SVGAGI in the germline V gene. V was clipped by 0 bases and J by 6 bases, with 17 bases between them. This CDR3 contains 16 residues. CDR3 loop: CASSYSFGIERKTQYF. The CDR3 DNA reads TGTGCCAGCAGTTACTCGTTTGGGATTGAGAGAAAGACCCAGTACTTC.

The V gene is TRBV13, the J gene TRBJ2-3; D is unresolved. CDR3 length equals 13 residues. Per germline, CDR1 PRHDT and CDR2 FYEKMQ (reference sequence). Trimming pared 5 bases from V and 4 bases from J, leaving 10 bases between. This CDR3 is CASSPGWADTQYF. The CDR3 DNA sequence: TGTGCCAGCAGCCCCGGGTGGGCAGATACGCAGTATTTT.

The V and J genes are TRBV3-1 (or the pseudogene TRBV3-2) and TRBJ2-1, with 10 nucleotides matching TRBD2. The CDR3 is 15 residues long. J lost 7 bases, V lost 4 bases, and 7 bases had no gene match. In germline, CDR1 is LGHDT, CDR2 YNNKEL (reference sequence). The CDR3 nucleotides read TGTGCCAGCAGCCCTTTACTAGCGGGAAGTAATGAGCAGTTCTTC. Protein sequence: CASSPLLAGSNEQFF.

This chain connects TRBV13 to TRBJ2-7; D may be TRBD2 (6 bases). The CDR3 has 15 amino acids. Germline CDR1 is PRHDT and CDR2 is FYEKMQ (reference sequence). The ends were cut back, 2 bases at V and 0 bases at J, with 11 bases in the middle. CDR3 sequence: CASSLLGGTSYEQYF. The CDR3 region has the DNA TGTGCCAGCAGCTTATTAGGCGGGACCTCCTACGAGCAGTACTTC.

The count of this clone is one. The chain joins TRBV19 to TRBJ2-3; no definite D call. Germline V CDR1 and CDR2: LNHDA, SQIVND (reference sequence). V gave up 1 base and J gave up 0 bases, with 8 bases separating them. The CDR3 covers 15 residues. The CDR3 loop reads CASSIGHLSTDTQYF. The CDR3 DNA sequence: TGTGCCAGTAGTATAGGACACCTAAGCACAGATACGCAGTATTTT.

Here the CDR3 reads CASSYLIGWTYEQYF. Written as DNA, the CDR3 is TGTGCCAGCAGCTATCTCATCGGCTGGACCTACGAGCAGTACTTC. V and J are TRBV6-2 or TRBV6-3 and TRBJ2-7, with unresolved D. There are 15 residues in the CDR3. V gave up 6 bases and J gave up 2 bases, with 17 bases separating them. Germline lookup yields CDR1 MNHEY and CDR2 SVGEGT.

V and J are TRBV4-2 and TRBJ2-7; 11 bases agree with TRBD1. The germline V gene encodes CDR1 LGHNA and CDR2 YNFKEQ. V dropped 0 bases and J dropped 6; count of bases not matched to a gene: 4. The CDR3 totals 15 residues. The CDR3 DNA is TGTGCCAGCAGCCAAGATGGGACAGGGGGTTTCGAGCAGTACTTC. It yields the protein CASSQDGTGGFEQYF.

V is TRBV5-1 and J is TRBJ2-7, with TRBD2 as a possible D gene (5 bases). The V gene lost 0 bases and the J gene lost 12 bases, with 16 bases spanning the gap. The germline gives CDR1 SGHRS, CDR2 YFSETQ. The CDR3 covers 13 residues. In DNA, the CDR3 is TGCGCCAGCAGCTTGGCCGGCGCGGACTGTGGGTACTTC. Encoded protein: CASSLAGADCGYF.

The chain's CDR3 is CASSLLAFRLFF. CDR3 nucleotides: TGTGCCAGCAGCTTATTGGCCTTCAGGCTGTTTTTT. V and J are TRBV7-9 and TRBJ1-4, with D unclear. The CDR3 is made up of 12 amino acids. Germline assignment: CDR1 SEHNR and CDR2 FQNEAQ (reference sequence). Between the trimmed V and J ends, which lost 2 bases and 14 bases, there was a span of 12 bases.

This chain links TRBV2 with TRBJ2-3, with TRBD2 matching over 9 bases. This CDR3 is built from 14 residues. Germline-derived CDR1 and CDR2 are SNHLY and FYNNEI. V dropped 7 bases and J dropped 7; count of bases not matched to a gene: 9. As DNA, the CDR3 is TGTGCCAGCACAGGGCGGGGGGGCGGAAATACGCAGTATTTT. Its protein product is CASTGRGGGNTQYF. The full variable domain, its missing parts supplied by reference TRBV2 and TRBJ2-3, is EPEVTQTPSHQVTQMGQEVILRCVPISNHLYFYWYRQILGQKVEFLVSFYNNEISEKSEIFDDQFSVERPDGSNFTLKIRSTKLEDSAMYFCASTGRGGGNTQYFGPGTRLTVL.

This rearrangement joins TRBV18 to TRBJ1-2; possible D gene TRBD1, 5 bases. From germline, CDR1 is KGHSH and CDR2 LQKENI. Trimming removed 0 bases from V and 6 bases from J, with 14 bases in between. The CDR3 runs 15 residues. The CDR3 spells CASSPPGRELDGYTF. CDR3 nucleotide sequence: TGTGCCAGCTCACCACCGGGCAGGGAGTTGGATGGCTACACCTTC.

The CDR3 coding sequence is TGTGCTAGTGGACGGGAGGTCTATAGCAATCAGCCCCAGCATTTT. This codes for CASGREVYSNQPQHF. The chain employs TRBV12-5 and TRBJ1-5; D unresolved. The CDR3 is 15 residues long. CDR1 is LGHNT and CDR2 is FRNRAP in the germline V gene. V shed 6 bases and J shed 0 bases, with 12 bases lying between them.

This CDR3 reads CASRKTISYNEQFF. CDR3 nucleotides: TGTGCCAGCAGAAAGACTATCTCCTACAATGAGCAGTTCTTC. The chain combines TRBV6-6 with TRBJ2-1; tentatively, D is TRBD2 (5 bases). Germline CDR1 reads MNHNY; CDR2 reads SVGAGI (reference sequence). There are 14 residues in the CDR3. V was shortened by 6 bases and J by 0 bases, with 9 bases between the two germline ends.

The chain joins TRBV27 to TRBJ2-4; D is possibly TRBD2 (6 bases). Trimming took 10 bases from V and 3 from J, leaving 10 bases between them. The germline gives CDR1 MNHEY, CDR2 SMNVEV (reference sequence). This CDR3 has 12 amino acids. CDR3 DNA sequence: TGTGCCACCCGGGGACTCAAAAACATTCAGTACTTC. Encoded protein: CATRGLKNIQYF.

The CDR3 is CASTLKGTDTQYF. In DNA, the CDR3 is TGTGCCAGCACTTTAAAGGGTACAGATACGCAGTATTTT. The chain carries TRBV6-6 and TRBJ2-3, with D uncertain. Germline V lookup: CDR1 MNHNY, CDR2 SVGAGI (reference sequence). The CDR3 extends over 13 amino acids. V lost 7 bases to trimming and J lost 3 bases, with 11 bases between them.

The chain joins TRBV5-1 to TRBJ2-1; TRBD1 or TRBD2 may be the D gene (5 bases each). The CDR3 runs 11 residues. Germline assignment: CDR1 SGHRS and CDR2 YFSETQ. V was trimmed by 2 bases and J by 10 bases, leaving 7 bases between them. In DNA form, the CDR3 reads TGCGCCAGCAGCTTCGGGGCAGAGCAGTTCTTC. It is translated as CASSFGAEQFF. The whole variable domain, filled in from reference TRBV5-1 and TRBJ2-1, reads KAGVTQTPRYLIKTRGQQVTLSCSPISGHRSVSWYQQTPGQGLQFLFEYFSETQRNKGNFPGRFSGRQFSNSRSEMNVSTLELGDSALYLCASSFGAEQFFGPGTRLTVL.

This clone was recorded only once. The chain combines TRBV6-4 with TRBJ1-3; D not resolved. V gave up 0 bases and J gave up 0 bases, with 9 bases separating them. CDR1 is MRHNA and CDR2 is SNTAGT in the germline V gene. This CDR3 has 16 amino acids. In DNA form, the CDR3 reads TGTGCCAGCAGTGACTCGCAGGCGAGCTCTGGAAACACCATATATTTT. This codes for CASSDSQASSGNTIYF.

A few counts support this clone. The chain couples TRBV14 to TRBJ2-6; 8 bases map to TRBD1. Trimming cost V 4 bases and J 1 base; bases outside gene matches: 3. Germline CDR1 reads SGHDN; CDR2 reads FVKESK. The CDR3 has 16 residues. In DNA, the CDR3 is TGTGCCAGCAGCCCAGGGGGCTGGTCTGGGGCCAACGTCCTGACTTTC. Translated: CASSPGGWSGANVLTF.

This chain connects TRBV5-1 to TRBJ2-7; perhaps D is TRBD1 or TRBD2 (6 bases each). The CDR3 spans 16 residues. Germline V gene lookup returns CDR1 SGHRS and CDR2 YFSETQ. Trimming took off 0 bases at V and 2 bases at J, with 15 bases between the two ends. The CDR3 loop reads CASSLGGAGVAYEQYF. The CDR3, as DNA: TGCGCCAGCAGCTTGGGCGGGGCAGGGGTGGCCTACGAGCAGTACTTC.

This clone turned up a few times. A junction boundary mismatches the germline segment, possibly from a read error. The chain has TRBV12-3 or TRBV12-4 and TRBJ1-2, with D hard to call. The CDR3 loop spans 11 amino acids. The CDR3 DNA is TGTGCCAGCAGTTTAGCCAATAGTCACCTGTTC. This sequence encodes CASSLANSHLF.

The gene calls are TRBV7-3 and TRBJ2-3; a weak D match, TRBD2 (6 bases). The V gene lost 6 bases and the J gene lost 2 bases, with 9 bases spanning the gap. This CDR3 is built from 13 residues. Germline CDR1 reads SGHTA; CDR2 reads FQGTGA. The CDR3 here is CASSRDFTDTQYF. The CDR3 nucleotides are TGTGCCAGCAGTCGGGACTTCACAGATACGCAGTATTTT. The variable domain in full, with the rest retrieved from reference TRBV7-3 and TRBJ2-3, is GAGVSQTPSNKVTEKGKYVELRCDPISGHTALYWYRQSLGQGPEFLIYFQGTGAADDSGLPNDRFFAVRPEGSVSTLKIQRTERGDSAVYLCASSRDFTDTQYFGPGTRLTVL.

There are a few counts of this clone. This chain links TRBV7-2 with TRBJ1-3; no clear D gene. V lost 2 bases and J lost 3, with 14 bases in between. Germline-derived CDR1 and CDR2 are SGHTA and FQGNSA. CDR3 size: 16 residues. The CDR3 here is CASSLSSGRYGNTIYF. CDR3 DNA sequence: TGTGCCAGCAGCTTATCGTCCGGGAGATATGGAAACACCATATATTTT.

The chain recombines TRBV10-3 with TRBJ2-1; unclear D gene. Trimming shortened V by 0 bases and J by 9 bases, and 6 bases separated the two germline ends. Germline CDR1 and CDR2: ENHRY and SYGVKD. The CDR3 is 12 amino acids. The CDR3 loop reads CAISESPGEQFF. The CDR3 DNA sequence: TGTGCCATCAGTGAGTCCCCGGGTGAGCAGTTCTTC.

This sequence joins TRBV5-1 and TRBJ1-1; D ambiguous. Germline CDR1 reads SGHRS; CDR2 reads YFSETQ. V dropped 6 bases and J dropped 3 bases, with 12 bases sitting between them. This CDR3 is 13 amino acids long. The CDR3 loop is CASTRGMDTEAFF. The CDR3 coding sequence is TGCGCCAGCACGAGAGGGATGGACACTGAAGCTTTCTTT.